This T cell receptor (beta chain) was observed in a study of lymphopenia after photon versus proton radiotherapy. Study results and caveats: Only patients who died were analyzed for survival; proton advantage is unproven. Photon-treated patients lost naive T cells and TCR diversity; proton-treated stayed stable.

This CDR3 contains 17 residues. The V gene's germline CDR1 is MNHEY and CDR2 SMNVEV (reference sequence). V was clipped by 4 bases and J by 6 bases; unmatched bases: 12. Sequencing used immunoSEQ multiplex PCR; TCRdb keeps in-frame clones, though not all of them. The sample carries roughly 18,000 clones, approximately 90% recorded once. About this clone itself: Antigen unknown.

V gene TRBV27 combines with J gene TRBJ2-1; 10 bases are shared with TRBD2. The sequence derives from a man aged 65 to 85 with pancreatic cancer. The sample was peripheral blood, taken from a patient treated with proton-based radiotherapy. This chain's CDR3 is CASSSLSSGRAGNEQFF. The CDR3, as DNA: TGTGCCAGCAGTTCCCTTTCGAGCGGGAGGGCAGGCAATGAGCAGTTCTTC.